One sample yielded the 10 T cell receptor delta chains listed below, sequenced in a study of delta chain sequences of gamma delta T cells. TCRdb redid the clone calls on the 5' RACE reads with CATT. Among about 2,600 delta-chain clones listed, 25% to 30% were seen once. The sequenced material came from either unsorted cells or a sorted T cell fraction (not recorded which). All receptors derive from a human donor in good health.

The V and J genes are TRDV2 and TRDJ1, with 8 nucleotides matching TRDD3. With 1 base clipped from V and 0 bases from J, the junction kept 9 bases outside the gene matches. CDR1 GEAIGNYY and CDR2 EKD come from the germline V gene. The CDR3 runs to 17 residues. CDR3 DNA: TGTGCCTGTGACACGCTGGGGGACCCAAACTACACCGATAAACTCATCTTT. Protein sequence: CACDTLGDPNYTDKLIF.

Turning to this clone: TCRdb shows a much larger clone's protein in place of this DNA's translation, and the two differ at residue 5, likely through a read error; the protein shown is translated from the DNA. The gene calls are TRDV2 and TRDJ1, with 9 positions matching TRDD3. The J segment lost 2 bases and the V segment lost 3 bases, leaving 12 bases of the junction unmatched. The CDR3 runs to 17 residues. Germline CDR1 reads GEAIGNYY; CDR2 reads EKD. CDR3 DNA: TGTGCCTGTGACGAACTGTGGGGGATAAAGAGGACCGATAAACTCATCTTT. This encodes CACDELWGIKRTDKLIF.

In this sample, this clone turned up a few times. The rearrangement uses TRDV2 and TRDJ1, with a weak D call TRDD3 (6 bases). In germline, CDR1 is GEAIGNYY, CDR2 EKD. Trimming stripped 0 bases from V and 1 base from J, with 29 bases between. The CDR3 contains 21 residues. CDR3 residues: CACDTIRFGGTAGAPTDKLIF. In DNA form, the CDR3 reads TGTGCCTGTGACACCATAAGGTTTGGCGGGACTGCTGGGGCCCCCACCGATAAACTCATCTTT.

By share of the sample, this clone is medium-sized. The CDR3 region is CACDPLGDTPDKLIF. The CDR3 coding sequence is TGTGCCTGTGACCCCCTGGGGGATACCCCCGATAAACTCATCTTT. The chain links TRDV2 to TRDJ1, with 11 bases identical to TRDD3. This CDR3 spans 15 amino acids. The trim removed 3 bases at V and 3 bases at J, leaving 5 bases unmatched. The V gene's germline CDR1 is GEAIGNYY and CDR2 EKD.

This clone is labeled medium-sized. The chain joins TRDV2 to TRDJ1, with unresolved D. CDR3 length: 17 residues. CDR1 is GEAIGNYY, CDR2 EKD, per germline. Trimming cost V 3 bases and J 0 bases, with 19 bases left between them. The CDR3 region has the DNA TGTGCCTGTGACCCAGTCACCCCCAGCCAGTACACCGATAAACTCATCTTT. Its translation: CACDPVTPSQYTDKLIF.

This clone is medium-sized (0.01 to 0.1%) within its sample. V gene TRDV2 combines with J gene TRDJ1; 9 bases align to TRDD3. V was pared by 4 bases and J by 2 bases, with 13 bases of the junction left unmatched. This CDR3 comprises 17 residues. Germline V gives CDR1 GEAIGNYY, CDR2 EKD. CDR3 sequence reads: CACDTMGIRGGTDKLIF. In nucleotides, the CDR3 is TGTGCCTGTGATACCATGGGGATACGGGGGGGGACCGATAAACTCATCTTT.

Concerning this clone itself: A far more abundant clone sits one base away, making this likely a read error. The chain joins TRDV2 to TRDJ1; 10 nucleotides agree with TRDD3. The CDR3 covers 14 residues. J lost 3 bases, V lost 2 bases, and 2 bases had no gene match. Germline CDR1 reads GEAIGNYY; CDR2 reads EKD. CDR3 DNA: TGTGCCTGTGACAAACTGGGGGATTCCGATAAACTCATCTTT. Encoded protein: CACDKLGDSDKLIF.

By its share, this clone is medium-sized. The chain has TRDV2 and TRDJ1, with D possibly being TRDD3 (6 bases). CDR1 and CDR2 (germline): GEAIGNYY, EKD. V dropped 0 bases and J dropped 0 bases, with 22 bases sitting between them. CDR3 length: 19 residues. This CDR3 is CACDTVERIPHPNTDKLIF. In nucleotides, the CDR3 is TGTGCCTGTGACACCGTAGAAAGGATACCCCACCCTAACACCGATAAACTCATCTTT.

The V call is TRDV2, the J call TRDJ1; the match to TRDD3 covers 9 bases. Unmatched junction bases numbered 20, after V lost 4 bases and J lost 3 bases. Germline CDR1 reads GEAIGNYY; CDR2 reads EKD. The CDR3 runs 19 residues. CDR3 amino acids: CACDPVLGGLGGYPDKLIF. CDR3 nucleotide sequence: TGTGCCTGTGATCCCGTACTGGGGGGTCTAGGGGGATACCCCGATAAACTCATCTTT.

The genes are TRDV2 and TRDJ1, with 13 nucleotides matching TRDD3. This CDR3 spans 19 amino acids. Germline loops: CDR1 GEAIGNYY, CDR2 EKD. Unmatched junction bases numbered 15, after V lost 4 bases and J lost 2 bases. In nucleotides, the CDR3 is TGTGCCTGTGAAGGCCTTCGCGGAAGACTGGGGGATACGACCGATAAACTCATCTTT. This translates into CACEGLRGRLGDTTDKLIF.